What follows are 22 T cell receptor beta chains derived from one specimen sequenced in a study of blood T cell repertoires in COVID-19. Profiled with immunoSEQ multiplex PCR; TCRdb holds only in-frame clones, not every one. Altogether approximately 84,000 clones are present, 83% being singletons, with the ten largest covering 25% to 35%. The specimen was peripheral blood. Receptor source: a woman of 80 years or more with acute or convalescent COVID-19.

Only a few counts were recorded for this clone. CDR3 residues: CASSLEAGGYEQYF. For the CDR3, the DNA is TGCGCCAGCAGCTTGGAAGCGGGCGGCTACGAGCAGTACTTC. This chain uses TRBV5-1 with TRBJ2-7, with D possibly being TRBD2 (6 bases). Trimming cost V 0 bases and J 3 bases, with 10 bases left between them. The CDR3 is made up of 14 amino acids. CDR1 is SGHRS, CDR2 YFSETQ, per germline.

The chain couples TRBV19 to TRBJ1-2; TRBD1 matches at 10 bases. After removal of 0 bases from V and 7 bases from J, the junction contained 2 bases not matched to a gene. Germline CDR1 and CDR2: LNHDA and SQIVND (reference sequence). This CDR3 spans 14 amino acids. The CDR3 sequence is CASSIEWDRGGYTF. The CDR3, as DNA: TGTGCCAGTAGTATAGAATGGGACAGGGGTGGCTACACCTTC.

The chain links TRBV18 to TRBJ2-7; 10 nucleotides match TRBD1. Unmatched junction bases numbered 3, after V lost 4 bases and J lost 6 bases. The length of the CDR3 is 13 residues. The germline V gene has CDR1 KGHSH and CDR2 LQKENI. The CDR3 here is CASSLRTGGEQYF. The CDR3 DNA reads TGTGCCAGCTCACTACGGACAGGGGGCGAGCAGTACTTC.

The chain carries TRBV9 and TRBJ2-7; 8 positions agree with TRBD2. The V gene end was trimmed by 3 bases and the J gene end by 2 bases; junction bases not matched to a gene: 10. Germline values: CDR1 SGDLS, CDR2 YYNGEE. The length of the CDR3 is 16 residues. Written as DNA, the CDR3 is TGTGCCAGCAGCGCGGGGGCTGGCGGGGGGCCCTACGAGCAGTACTTC. As protein: CASSAGAGGGPYEQYF.

The chain has TRBV5-6 and TRBJ1-1, with 7 positions matching TRBD1. Germline CDR1 SGHDT, CDR2 YYEEEE. V was clipped by 4 bases and J by 7 bases; unmatched bases: 10. CDR3 length: 14 amino acids. This CDR3 reads CASSDLKGAIEAFF. The CDR3 DNA reads TGTGCCAGCAGCGACCTCAAGGGGGCTATTGAAGCTTTCTTT.

As concerns this clone: A junction end diverges from the germline sequence, so it may reflect a read error. For the CDR3, the DNA is TGTGCTAGCAGTCGGACAGCCCAAGAGACCCAGTACTTC. Its protein is CASSRTAQETQYF. This chain links TRBV7-7 with TRBJ2-5, with a possible D match to TRBD1 (6 bases). This CDR3 has 13 residues. Germline assignment: CDR1 SSHAT and CDR2 FNYEAQ (reference sequence).

The chain has TRBV6-6 and TRBJ2-5; the match to TRBD1 covers 8 bases. The CDR3 has 13 amino acids. Trimming took 5 bases from V and 4 from J; bases not matched to a gene: 3. Germline loops: CDR1 MNHNY, CDR2 SVGAGI (reference sequence). In nucleotides, the CDR3 is TGTGCCAGCAGTAGAGGACAGGGAGAGACCCAGTACTTC. It yields the protein CASSRGQGETQYF.

The chain carries TRBV7-8 and TRBJ2-7; D might be TRBD1 (6 bases). V shed 0 bases and J shed 6 bases, with 12 bases lying between them. The CDR3 extends over 14 amino acids. CDR1 is SGHVS, CDR2 FQNEAQ, per germline. The DNA of the CDR3 is TGTGCCAGCAGCTTAGCCAGGGGTTTGGGCGAGCAGTACTTC. This encodes CASSLARGLGEQYF.

This clone was recorded once. The rearrangement joins TRBV4-1 to TRBJ2-7, with a weak D call TRBD2 (6 bases). CDR1 and CDR2 (germline): MGHRA, YSYEKL. Between the trimmed V and J ends, which lost 3 bases and 3 bases, there was a span of 15 bases. This CDR3 spans 15 amino acids. DNA of the CDR3: TGCGCCAGCAGCCACACGGGAGAGGCAGACTACGAGCAGTACTTC. As protein: CASSHTGEADYEQYF.

The chain employs TRBV2 and TRBJ2-7, with a weak D call TRBD1 (6 bases). The V end lost 4 bases, the J end lost 3 bases, and 7 bases lay between the germline ends. The CDR3 length is 12 residues. Germline V CDR1 and CDR2: SNHLY, FYNNEI. DNA of the CDR3: TGTGCCAGCAGTGCGGACAGCTACGAGCAGTACTTC. This encodes CASSADSYEQYF.

The rearrangement links TRBV3-1 (or the pseudogene TRBV3-2) to TRBJ2-7; 15 nucleotides align to TRBD2. This CDR3 comprises 17 residues. V lost 0 bases, J lost 7 bases, and 7 bases stayed unmatched. CDR1 is LGHDT, CDR2 YNNKEL, per germline (reference sequence). The DNA of the CDR3 is TGTGCCAGCAGCCAAGACATTTGGACTAGCGGGAGGGATGAGCAGTACTTC. Its translation is CASSQDIWTSGRDEQYF.

The chain employs TRBV7-9 and TRBJ1-5, with TRBD1 as a possible D gene (5 bases). CDR1 and CDR2 (germline): SEHNR, FQNEAQ (reference sequence). The CDR3 consists of 12 residues. V lost 11 bases, J lost 0 bases, and 8 bases lay in between. The CDR3 bases are TGTGCCGTACAGGATAGCAATCAGCCCCAGCATTTT. Its protein is CAVQDSNQPQHF. The whole variable domain, filled in from reference TRBV7-9 and TRBJ1-5, reads DTGVSQNPRHKITKRGQNVTFRCDPISEHNRLYWYRQTLGQGPEFLTYFQNEAQLEKSRLLSDRFSAERPKGSFSTLEIQRTEQGDSAMYLCAVQDSNQPQHFGDGTRLSIL.

The V and J genes are TRBV9 and TRBJ2-3; 7 bases line up with TRBD2. Trimming took 4 bases from V and 2 from J; bases not matched to a gene: 7. CDR1 SGDLS and CDR2 YYNGEE come from the germline V gene. The CDR3 totals 15 residues. The CDR3 DNA is TGTGCCAGCAGCCCCTCAGCGGGATCCACAGATACGCAGTATTTT. It codes for CASSPSAGSTDTQYF.

V gene TRBV5-1 combines with J gene TRBJ1-6; D is undetermined. Germline CDR1 SGHRS, CDR2 YFSETQ. Trimming shortened V by 0 bases and J by 8 bases, and 9 bases separated the two germline ends. The CDR3 has 14 residues. CDR3 in amino acids: CASSLAEGYSPLHF. DNA for the CDR3: TGCGCCAGCAGCTTGGCGGAGGGTTATTCACCCCTCCACTTT.

V is TRBV7-2 and J is TRBJ2-2; TRBD2 aligns across 11 bases. V shed 1 base, J shed 8 bases, and the junction held 6 bases outside the gene matches. This CDR3 is built from 16 residues. CDR1 and CDR2 (germline): SGHTA, FQGNSA. Here the CDR3 DNA reads TGTGCCAGCAGCTTAGGGTCCCTAGCGGGAGGAGGGGAGCTGTTTTTT. Translated, it gives CASSLGSLAGGGELFF.

The V call is TRBV7-2, the J call TRBJ1-5, with 8 bases matching TRBD1. The V gene end was trimmed by 4 bases and the J gene end by 4 bases; junction bases not matched to a gene: 12. CDR3 length: 17 amino acids. Germline V gene data show CDR1 as SGHTA and CDR2 as FQGNSA. The CDR3 spells CASSSGQGLGQNQPQHF. The CDR3 DNA reads as TGTGCCAGCAGCTCAGGACAGGGTTTGGGACAAAATCAGCCCCAGCATTTT.

This clone has only one observation. The V and J genes are TRBV29-1 and TRBJ2-3; 8 bases are shared with TRBD1. The V segment lost 7 bases and the J segment 6 bases; nucleotides outside the gene matches: 9. Germline V gives CDR1 SQVTM, CDR2 ANQGSEA. There are 13 residues in the CDR3. As DNA, the CDR3 is TGCAGCGGGGGACAGGTCGGCATCGATACGCAGTATTTT. This translates into CSGGQVGIDTQYF.

The chain recombines TRBV5-6 with TRBJ2-5; D unclear. Trimming pared 4 bases from V and 8 bases from J, leaving 12 bases between. Germline-derived CDR1 and CDR2 are SGHDT and YYEEEE. This CDR3 has 12 residues. CDR3 DNA sequence: TGTGCCAGCAGCCGAACCGGGTCAACCCAGTACTTC. Encoded protein: CASSRTGSTQYF.

This sequence joins TRBV7-9 and TRBJ1-5, with a weak D call TRBD1 (5 bases). CDR1 SEHNR and CDR2 FQNEAQ come from the germline V gene (reference sequence). This CDR3 has 14 amino acids. The V end was cut by 5 bases, the J end by 6 bases, with 14 bases between. As DNA, the CDR3 is TGTGCCAGCAGCCCCGTGGGGGGAGGTCAGCCCCAGCATTTT. Translating it yields CASSPVGGGQPQHF.

The chain recombines TRBV2 with TRBJ1-2; the match to TRBD1 covers 7 bases. Germline V gene data show CDR1 as SNHLY and CDR2 as FYNNEI. J lost 6 bases, V lost 4 bases, and 11 bases had no gene match. CDR3 size: 15 residues. As DNA, the CDR3 is TGTGCCAGCAGTGGAGACGACAGGGAGACGAATGGCTACACCTTC. Translated: CASSGDDRETNGYTF.

This clone was counted a few times. The J gene is TRBJ2-7, the V gene TRBV10-1; a possible D gene is TRBD2 (6 bases). The CDR3 runs to 14 residues. Germline CDR1 WNHNN, CDR2 SYGVQD (reference sequence). V shed 7 bases and J shed 2 bases, with 15 bases lying between them. CDR3 DNA sequence: TGCGCCAGCATCGGGACTGGGGGGACCTACGAGCAGTACTTC. Protein sequence: CASIGTGGTYEQYF.

This sequence joins TRBV25-1 and TRBJ1-4; TRBD1 matches at 7 bases. V trimming: 6 bases; J trimming: 6 bases; junction bases outside the gene matches: 4. Germline V gene sequence: CDR1 MGHDK, CDR2 SYGVNS. The CDR3 is made up of 13 amino acids. CDR3 amino acids: CASRETGYEKLFF. For the CDR3, the DNA is TGTGCCAGCAGGGAGACAGGGTATGAAAAACTGTTTTTT.